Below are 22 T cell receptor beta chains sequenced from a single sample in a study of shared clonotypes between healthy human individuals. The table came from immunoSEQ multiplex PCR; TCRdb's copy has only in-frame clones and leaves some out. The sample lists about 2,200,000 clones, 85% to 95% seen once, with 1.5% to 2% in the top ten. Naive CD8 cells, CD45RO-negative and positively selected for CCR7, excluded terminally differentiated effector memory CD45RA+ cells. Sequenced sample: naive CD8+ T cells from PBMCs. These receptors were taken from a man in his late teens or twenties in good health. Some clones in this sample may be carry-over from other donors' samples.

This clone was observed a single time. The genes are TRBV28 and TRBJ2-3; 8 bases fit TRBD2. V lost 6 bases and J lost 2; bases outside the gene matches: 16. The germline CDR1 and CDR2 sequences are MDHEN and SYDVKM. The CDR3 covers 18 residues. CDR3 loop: CASSFRGLGPSFTDTQYF. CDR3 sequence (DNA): TGTGCCAGCAGCTTCCGGGGACTAGGCCCCTCTTTCACAGATACGCAGTATTTT.

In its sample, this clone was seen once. The CDR3 region is CASSLPGRGPEAFF. The CDR3 region has the DNA TGTGCCAGCAGCCTCCCGGGCCGAGGTCCTGAAGCTTTCTTT. The rearrangement uses TRBV14 and TRBJ1-1; D remains unclear. The V gene lost 4 bases and the J gene lost 6 bases, with 15 bases spanning the gap. The germline V gene encodes CDR1 SGHDN and CDR2 FVKESK. The CDR3 is 14 residues long.

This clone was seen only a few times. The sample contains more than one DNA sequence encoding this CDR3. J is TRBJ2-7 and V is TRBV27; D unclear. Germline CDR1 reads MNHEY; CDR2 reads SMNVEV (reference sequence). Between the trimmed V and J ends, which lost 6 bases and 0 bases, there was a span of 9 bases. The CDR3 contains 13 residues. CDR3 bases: TGTGCCAGCAGCTTCCAATCCTCCTACGAGCAGTACTTC. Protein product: CASSFQSSYEQYF.

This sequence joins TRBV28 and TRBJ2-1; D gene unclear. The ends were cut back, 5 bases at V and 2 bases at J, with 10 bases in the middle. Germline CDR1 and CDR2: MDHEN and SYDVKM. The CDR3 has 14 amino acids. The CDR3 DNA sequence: TGTGCCAGCAGTCCGAACAAAGCCTACAATGAGCAGTTCTTC. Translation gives CASSPNKAYNEQFF.

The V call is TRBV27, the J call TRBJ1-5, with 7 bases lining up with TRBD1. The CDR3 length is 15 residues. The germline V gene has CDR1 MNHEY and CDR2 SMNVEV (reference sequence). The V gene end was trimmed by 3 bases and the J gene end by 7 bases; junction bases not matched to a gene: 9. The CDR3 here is CASSFGPKGGQPQHF. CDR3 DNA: TGTGCCAGCAGTTTCGGGCCTAAAGGGGGCCAGCCCCAGCATTTT.

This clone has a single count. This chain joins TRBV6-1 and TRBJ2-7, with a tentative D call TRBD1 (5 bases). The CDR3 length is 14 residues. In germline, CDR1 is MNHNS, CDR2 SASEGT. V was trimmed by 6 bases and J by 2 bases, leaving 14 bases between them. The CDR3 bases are TGTGCCAGCAGCGCGGCAGGGTACCCCTACGAGCAGTACTTC. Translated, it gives CASSAAGYPYEQYF.

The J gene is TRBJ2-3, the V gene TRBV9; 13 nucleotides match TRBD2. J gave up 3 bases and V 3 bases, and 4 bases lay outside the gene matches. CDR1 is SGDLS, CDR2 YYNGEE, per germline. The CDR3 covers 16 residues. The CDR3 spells CASSDGLAGETDTQYF. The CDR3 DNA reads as TGTGCCAGCAGCGACGGACTAGCGGGAGAGACAGATACGCAGTATTTT.

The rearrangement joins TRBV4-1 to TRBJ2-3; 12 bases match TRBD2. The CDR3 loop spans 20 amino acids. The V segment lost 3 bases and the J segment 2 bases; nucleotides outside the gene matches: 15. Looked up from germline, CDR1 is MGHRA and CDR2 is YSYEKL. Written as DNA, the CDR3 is TGCGCCAGCAGCCATCCACGGGGACTAGCGGGTGGAGGGGCCACAGATACGCAGTATTTT. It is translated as CASSHPRGLAGGGATDTQYF.

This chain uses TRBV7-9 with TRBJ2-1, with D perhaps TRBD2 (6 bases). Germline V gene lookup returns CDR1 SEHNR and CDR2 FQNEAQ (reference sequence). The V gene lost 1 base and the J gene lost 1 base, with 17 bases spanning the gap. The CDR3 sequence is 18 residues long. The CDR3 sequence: CASSLDYPSASSYNEQFF. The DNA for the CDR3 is TGTGCCAGCAGCTTAGATTATCCTAGCGCAAGTTCCTACAATGAGCAGTTCTTC.

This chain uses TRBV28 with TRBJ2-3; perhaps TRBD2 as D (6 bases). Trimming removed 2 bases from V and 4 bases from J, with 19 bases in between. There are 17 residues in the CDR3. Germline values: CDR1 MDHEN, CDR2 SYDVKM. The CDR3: CASSLRDLTRGADTQYF. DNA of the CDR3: TGTGCCAGCAGTTTACGGGACTTGACAAGGGGCGCAGATACGCAGTATTTT.

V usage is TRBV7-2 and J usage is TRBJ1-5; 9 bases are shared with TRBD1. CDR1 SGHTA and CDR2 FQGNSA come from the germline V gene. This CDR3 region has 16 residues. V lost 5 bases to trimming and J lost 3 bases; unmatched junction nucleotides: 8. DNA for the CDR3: TGTGCCAGCAGCCCCCGGGACAGGGCGGACAATCAGCCCCAGCATTTT. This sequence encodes CASSPRDRADNQPQHF.

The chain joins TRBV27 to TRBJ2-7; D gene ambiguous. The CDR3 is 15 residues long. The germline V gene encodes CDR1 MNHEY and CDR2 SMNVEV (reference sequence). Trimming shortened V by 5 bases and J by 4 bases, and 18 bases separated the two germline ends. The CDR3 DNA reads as TGTGCCAGCAGTGGTTTTTCTCGGTTCGGGTACGAGCAGTACTTC. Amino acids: CASSGFSRFGYEQYF.

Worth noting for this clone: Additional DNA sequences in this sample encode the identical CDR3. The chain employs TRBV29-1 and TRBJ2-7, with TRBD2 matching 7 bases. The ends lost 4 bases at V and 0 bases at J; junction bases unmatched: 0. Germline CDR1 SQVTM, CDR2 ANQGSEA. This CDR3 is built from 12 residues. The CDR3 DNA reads TGCAGCGTTGGGACTAGCTCCTACGAGCAGTACTTC. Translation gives CSVGTSSYEQYF.

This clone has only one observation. CDR3 protein: CASSHVGARIEKLFF. In nucleotides, the CDR3 is TGTGCCAGCAGTCATGTGGGCGCCAGAATTGAAAAACTGTTTTTT. The V gene is TRBV27, the J gene TRBJ1-4; unclear D gene. Germline-derived CDR1 and CDR2 are MNHEY and SMNVEV (reference sequence). The CDR3 is 15 residues long. The V and J ends lost 5 bases and 7 bases respectively, with 17 bases between them.

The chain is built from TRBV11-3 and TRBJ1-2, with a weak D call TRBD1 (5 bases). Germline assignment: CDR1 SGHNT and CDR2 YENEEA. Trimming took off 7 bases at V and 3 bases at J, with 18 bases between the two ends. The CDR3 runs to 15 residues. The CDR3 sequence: CASITTPGTYYGYTF. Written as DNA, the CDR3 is TGTGCCAGCATCACAACCCCAGGGACTTACTATGGCTACACCTTC. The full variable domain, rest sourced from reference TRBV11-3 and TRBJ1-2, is EAGVVQSPRYKIIEKKQPVAFWCNPISGHNTLYWYLQNLGQGPELLIRYENEEAVDDSQLPKDRFSAERLKGVDSTLKIQPAELGDSAVYLCASITTPGTYYGYTFGSGTRLTVV.

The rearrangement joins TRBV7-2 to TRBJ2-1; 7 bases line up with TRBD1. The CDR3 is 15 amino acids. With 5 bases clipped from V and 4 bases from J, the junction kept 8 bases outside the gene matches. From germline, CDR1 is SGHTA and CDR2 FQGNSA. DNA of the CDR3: TGTGCCAGCAGCCGCCCGGGACAGAGTTACAATGAGCAGTTCTTC. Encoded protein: CASSRPGQSYNEQFF.

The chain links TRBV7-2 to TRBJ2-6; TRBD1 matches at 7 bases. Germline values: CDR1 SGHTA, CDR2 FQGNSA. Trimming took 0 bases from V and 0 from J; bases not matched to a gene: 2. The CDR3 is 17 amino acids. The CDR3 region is CASSLATGVSGANVLTF. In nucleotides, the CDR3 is TGTGCCAGCAGCTTAGCAACAGGGGTCTCTGGGGCCAACGTCCTGACTTTC.

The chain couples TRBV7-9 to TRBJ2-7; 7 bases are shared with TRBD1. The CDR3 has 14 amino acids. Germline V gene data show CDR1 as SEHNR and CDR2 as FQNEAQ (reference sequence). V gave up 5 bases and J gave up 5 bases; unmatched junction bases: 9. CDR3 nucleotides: TGTGCCAGCAGCCGACAGGGAACGAGTCACGAGCAGTACTTC. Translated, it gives CASSRQGTSHEQYF.

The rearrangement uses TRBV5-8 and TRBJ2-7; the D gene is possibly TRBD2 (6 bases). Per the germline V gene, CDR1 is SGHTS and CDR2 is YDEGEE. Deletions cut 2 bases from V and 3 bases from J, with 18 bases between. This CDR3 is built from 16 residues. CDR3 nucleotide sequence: TGTGCCAGCAGCTTAAGTTTGAACAGCGGGTACTACGAGCAGTACTTC. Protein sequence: CASSLSLNSGYYEQYF.

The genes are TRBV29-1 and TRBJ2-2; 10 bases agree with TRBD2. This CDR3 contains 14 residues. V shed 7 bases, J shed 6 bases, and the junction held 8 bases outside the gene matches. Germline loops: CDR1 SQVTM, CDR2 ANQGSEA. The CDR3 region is CSAPGLAVPGELFF. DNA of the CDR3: TGCAGCGCCCCCGGACTAGCGGTGCCCGGGGAGCTGTTTTTT.

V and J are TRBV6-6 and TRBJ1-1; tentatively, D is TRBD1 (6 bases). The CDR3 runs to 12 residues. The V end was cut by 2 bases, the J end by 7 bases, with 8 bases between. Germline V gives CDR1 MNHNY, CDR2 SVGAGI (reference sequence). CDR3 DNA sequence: TGTGCCAGCAGTTACGGAGGGGGTGAAGCTTTCTTT. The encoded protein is CASSYGGGEAFF.

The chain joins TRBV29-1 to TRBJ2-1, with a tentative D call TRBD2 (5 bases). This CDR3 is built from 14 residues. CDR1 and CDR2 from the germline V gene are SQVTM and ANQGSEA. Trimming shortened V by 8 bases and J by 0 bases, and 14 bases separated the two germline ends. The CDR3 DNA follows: TGCAGCATCTGGACTGGGAGCTCCTACAATGAGCAGTTCTTC. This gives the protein CSIWTGSSYNEQFF.